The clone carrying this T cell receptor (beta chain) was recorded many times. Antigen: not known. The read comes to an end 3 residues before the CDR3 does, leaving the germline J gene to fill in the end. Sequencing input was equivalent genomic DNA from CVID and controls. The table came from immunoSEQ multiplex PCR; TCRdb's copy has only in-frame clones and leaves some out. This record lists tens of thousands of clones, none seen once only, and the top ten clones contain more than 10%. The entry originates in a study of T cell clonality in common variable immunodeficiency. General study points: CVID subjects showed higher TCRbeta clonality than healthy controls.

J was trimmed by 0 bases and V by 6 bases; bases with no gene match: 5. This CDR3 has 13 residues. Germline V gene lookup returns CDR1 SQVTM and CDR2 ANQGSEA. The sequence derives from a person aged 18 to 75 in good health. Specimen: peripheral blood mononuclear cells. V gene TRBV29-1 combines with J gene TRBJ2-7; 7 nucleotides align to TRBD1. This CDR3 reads CSVPGQSSYEQYF. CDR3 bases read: TGCAGCGTACCGGGACAGAGCTCCTACGAG.